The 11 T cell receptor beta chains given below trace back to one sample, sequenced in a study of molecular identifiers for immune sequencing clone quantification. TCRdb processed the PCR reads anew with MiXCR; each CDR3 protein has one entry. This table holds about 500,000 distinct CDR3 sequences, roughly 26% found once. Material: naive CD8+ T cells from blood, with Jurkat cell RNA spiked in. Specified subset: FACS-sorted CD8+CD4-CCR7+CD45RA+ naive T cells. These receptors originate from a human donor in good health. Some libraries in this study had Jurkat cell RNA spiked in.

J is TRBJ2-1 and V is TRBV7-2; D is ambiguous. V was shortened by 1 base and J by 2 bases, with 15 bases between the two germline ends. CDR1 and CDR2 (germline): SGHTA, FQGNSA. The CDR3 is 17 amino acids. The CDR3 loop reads CASSLDRSVVPYNEQFF. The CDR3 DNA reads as TGTGCCAGCAGCTTAGACCGATCGGTAGTGCCCTACAATGAGCAGTTCTTC.

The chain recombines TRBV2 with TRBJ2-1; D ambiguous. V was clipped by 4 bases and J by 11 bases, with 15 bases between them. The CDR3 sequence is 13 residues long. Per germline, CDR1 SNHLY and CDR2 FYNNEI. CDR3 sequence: CASSVGDNRKQFF. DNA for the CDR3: TGTGCCAGCAGTGTTGGTGACAACCGAAAGCAGTTCTTC.

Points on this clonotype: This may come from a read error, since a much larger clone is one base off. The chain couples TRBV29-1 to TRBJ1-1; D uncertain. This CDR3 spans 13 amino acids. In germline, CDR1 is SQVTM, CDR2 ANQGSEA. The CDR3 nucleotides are TGCAGCGTTGAAACATCCTCAGGCACTGAAACTTTCTTT. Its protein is CSVETSSGTETFF.

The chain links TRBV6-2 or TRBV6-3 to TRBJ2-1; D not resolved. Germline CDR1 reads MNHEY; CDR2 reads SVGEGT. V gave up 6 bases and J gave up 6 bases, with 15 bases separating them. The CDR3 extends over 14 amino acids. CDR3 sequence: CASSLQSQLNEQFF. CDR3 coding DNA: TGTGCCAGCAGCCTACAAAGTCAGCTCAATGAGCAGTTCTTC.

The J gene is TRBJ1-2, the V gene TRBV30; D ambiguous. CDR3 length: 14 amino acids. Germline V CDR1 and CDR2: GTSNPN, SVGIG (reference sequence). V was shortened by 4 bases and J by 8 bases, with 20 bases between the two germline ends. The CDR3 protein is CAWTPSQARWGYTF. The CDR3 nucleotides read TGTGCCTGGACCCCTTCCCAGGCCAGGTGGGGCTACACCTTC.

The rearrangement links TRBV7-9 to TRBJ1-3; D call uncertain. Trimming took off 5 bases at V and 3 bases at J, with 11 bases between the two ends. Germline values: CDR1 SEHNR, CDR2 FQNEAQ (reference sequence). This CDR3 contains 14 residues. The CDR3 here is CASSAVADGNTIYF. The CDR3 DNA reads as TGTGCCAGCAGCGCTGTAGCGGATGGAAACACCATATATTTT. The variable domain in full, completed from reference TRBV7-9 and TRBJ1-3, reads DTGVSQNPRHKITKRGQNVTFRCDPISEHNRLYWYRQTLGQGPEFLTYFQNEAQLEKSRLLSDRFSAERPKGSFSTLEIQRTEQGDSAMYLCASSAVADGNTIYFGEGSWLTVV.

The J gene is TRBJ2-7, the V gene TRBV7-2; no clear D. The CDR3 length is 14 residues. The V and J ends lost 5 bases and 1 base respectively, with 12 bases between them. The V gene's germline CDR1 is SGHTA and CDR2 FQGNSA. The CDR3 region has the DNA TGTGCCAGCAGCCCGTTTGGGCAGTCCTACGAGCAGTACTTC. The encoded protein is CASSPFGQSYEQYF.

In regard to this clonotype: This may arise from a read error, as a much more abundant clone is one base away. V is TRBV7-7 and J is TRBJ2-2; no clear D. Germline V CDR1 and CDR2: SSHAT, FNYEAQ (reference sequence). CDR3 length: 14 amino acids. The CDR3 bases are TGTGCTAGCAGCTTAGATGGATCCACCGGGGAGCTGTTTTTT. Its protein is CASSLDGSTGELFF.

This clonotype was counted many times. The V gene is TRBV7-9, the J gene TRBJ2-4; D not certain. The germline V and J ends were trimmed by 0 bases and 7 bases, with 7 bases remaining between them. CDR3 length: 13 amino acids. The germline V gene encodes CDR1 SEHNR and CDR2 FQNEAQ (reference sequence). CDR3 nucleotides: TGTGCCAGCAGCTTAGCCCGAGAGAACATTCAGTACTTC. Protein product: CASSLARENIQYF.

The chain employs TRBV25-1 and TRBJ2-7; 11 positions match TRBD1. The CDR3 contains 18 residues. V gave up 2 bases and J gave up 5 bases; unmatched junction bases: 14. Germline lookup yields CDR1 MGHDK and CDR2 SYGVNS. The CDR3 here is CASSENEYRTGGADEQYF. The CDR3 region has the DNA TGTGCCAGCAGTGAAAATGAGTATCGGACAGGGGGCGCGGACGAGCAGTACTTC.

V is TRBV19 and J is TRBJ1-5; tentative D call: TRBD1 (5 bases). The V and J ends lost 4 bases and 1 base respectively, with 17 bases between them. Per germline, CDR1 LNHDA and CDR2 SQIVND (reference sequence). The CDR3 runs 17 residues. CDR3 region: CASSRTGHSLSNQPQHF. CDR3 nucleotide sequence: TGTGCCAGTAGTAGAACCGGACACTCCTTAAGCAATCAGCCCCAGCATTTT.